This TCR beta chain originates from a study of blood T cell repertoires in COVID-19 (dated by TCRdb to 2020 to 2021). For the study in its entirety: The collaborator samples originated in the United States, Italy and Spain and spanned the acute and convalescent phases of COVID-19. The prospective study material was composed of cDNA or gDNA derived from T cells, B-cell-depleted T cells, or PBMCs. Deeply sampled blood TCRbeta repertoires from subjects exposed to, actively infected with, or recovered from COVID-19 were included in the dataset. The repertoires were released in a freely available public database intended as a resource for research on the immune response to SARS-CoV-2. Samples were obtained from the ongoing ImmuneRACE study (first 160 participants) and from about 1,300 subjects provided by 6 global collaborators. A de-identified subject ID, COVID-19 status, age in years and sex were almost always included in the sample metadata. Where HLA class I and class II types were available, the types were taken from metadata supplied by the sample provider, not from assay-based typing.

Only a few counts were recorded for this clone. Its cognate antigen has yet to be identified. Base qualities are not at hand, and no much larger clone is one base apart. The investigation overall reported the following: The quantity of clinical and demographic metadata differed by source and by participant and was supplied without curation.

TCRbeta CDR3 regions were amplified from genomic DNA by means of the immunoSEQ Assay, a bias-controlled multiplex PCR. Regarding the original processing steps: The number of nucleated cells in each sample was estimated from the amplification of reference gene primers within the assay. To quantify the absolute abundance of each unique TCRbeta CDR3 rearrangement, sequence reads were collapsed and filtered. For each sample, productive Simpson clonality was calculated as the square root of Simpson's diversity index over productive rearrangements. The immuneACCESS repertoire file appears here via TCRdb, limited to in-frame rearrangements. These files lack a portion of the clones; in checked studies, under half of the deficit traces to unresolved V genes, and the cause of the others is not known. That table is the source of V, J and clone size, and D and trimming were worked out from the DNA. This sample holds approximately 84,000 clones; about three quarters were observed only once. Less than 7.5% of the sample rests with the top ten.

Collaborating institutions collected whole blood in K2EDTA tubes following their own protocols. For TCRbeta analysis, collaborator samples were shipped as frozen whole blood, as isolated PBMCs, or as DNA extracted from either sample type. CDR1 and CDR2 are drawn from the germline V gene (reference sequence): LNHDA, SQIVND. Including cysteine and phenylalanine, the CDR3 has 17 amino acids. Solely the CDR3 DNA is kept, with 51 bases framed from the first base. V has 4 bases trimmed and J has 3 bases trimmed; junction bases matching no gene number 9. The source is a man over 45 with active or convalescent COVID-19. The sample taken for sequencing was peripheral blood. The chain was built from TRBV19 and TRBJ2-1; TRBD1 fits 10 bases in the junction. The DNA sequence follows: TGTGCCAGTAGTACCGACTCCGGGACAGGGGTCTACAATGAGCAGTTCTTC. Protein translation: CASSTDSGTGVYNEQFF.